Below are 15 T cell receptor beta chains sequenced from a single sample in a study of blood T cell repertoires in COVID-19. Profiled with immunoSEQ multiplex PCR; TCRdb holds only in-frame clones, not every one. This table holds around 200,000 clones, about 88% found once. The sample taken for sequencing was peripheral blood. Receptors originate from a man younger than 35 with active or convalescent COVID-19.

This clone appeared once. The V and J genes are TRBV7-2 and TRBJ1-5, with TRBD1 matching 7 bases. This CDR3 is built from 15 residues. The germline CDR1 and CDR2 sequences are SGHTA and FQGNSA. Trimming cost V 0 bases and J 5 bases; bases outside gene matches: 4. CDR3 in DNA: TGTGCCAGCAGCTTAGCGACAGGGCTCCATCAGCCCCAGCATTTT. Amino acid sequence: CASSLATGLHQPQHF.

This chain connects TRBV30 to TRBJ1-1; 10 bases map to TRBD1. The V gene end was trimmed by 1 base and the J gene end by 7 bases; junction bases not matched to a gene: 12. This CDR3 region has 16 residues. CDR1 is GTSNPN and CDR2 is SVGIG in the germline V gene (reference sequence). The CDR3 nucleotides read TGTGCCTGGAGTGGACGGGGGACAGGGGATTTGGGTGAAGCTTTCTTT. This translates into CAWSGRGTGDLGEAFF. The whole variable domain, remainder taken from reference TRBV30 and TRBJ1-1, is SQTIHQWPATLVQPVGSPLSLECTVEGTSNPNLYWYRQAAGRGLQLLFYSVGIGQISSEVPQNLSASRPQDRQFILSSKKLLLSDSGFYLCAWSGRGTGDLGEAFFGQGTRLTVV.

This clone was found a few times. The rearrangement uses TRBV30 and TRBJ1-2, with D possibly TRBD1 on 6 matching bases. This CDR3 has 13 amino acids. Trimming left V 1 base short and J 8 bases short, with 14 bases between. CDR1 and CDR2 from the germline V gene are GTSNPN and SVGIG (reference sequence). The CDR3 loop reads CAWSEWGLFGYTF. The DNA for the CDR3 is TGTGCCTGGAGTGAGTGGGGGCTTTTCGGCTACACCTTC.

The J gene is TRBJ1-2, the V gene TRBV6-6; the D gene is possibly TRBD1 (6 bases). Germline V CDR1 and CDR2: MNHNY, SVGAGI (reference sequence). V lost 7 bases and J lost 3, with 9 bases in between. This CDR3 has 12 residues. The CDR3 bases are TGTGCCAGCAAGGGGGTCCACTATGGCTACACCTTC. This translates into CASKGVHYGYTF.

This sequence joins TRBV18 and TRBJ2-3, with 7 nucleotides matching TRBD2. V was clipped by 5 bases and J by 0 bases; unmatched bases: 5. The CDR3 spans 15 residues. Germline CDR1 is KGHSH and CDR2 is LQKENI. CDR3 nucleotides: TGTGCCAGCTCATCCATTAGCGGGAGCACAGATACGCAGTATTTT. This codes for CASSSISGSTDTQYF.

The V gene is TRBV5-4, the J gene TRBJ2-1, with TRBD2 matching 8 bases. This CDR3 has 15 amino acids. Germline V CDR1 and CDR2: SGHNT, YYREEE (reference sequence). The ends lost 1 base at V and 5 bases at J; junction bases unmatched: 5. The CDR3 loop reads CASSLWVAGNNEQFF. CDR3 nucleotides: TGTGCCAGCAGCTTGTGGGTAGCGGGGAACAATGAGCAGTTCTTC.

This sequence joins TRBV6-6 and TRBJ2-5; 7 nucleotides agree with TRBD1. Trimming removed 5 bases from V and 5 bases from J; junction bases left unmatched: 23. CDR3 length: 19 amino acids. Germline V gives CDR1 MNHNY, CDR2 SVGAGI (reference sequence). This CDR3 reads CASSPNFARDRERSETQYF. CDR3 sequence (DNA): TGTGCCAGCAGTCCGAACTTTGCCCGCGACAGGGAGAGGAGTGAGACCCAGTACTTC.

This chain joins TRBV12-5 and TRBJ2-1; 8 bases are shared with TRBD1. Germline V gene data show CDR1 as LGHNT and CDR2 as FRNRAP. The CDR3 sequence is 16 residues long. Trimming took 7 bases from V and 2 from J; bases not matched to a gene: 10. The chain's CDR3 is CASEPRTGPPYNEQFF. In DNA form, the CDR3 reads TGTGCTAGTGAACCAAGGACAGGGCCCCCCTACAATGAGCAGTTCTTC.

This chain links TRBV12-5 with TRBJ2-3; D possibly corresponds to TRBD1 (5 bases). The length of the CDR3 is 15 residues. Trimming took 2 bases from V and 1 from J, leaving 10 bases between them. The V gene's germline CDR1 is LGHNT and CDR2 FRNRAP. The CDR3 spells CASGLSRERTDTQYF. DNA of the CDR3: TGTGCTAGTGGTTTGTCCAGGGAACGCACAGATACGCAGTATTTT.

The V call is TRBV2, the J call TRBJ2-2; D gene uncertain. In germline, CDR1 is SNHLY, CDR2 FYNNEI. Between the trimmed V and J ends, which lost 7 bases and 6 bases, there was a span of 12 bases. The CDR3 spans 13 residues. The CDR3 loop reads CASTQDVAGELFF. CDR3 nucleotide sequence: TGTGCCAGCACCCAGGATGTGGCCGGGGAGCTGTTTTTT.

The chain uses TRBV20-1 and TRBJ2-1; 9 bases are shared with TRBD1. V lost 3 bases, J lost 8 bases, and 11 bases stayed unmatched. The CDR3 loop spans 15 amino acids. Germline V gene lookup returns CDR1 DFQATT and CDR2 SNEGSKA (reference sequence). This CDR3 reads CSASDLGQGSDEQFF. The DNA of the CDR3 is TGCAGTGCTAGTGATTTAGGACAGGGGTCCGATGAGCAGTTCTTC.

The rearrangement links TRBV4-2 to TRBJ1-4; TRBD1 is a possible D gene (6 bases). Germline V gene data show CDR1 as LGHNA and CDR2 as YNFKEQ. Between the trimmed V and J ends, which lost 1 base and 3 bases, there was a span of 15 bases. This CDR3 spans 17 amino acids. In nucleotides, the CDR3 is TGTGCCAGCAGCCAAGGGAACAGGGTGGTTCCTAATGAAAAACTGTTTTTT. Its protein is CASSQGNRVVPNEKLFF.

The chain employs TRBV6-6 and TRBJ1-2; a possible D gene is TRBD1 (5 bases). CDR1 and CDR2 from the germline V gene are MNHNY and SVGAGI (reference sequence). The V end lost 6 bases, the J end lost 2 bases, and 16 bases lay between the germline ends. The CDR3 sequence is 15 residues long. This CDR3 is CASRSGRQRNYGYTF. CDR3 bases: TGTGCCAGCAGATCCGGCAGACAGAGAAACTATGGCTACACCTTC.

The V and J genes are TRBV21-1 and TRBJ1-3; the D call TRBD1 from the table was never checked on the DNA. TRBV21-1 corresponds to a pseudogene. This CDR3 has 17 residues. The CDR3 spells CASGQDRVPESGNTIYF. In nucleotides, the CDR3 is TGTGCCAGCGGTCAAGACAGGGTGCCGGAATCTGGAAACACCATATATTTT.

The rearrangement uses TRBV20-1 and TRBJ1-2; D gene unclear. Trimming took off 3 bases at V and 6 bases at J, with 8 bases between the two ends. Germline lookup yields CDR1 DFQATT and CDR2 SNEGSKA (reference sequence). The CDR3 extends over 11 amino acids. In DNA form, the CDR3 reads TGCAGTGCTAGTCCCGGGGATGGCTACACCTTC. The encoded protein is CSASPGDGYTF.